These T cell receptor beta chains were read from a single sample in a study of a mutant IDH1 vaccine in newly diagnosed glioma. These receptors have no identified antigens. The assay was immunoSEQ multiplex PCR, and TCRdb's table has in-frame clones only and misses some. The sample records 50,000 to 70,000 clones, roughly four fifths being singletons. Source: PBMCs, taken from a glioma patient whose treatment included an IDH1 peptide vaccine. Receptors originate from a woman in her 50s with glioma. The CDR3 runs from the conserved cysteine through the conserved F or W. A D gene is named only where the DNA matches it firmly. Rows may omit the clone size; those that give it use once, few, many or a size class.

size,D,J,V,DNA,CDR3
once,NA,TRBJ1-1,TRBV19,TGTGCCAGTAGTATAGGGCAGGGCCTTCGGACTGAAGCTTTCTTT,CASSIGQGLRTEAFF
once,NA,TRBJ1-1,TRBV27,TGTGCCAGCAGTTTATCCCAGGGGTTCGGCACTGAAGCTTTCTTT,CASSLSQGFGTEAFF
NA,NA,TRBJ1-1,TRBV19,TGTGCCAGTAGTATTATAAGGGACACTGAAGCTTTCTTT,CASSIIRDTEAFF
NA,NA,TRBJ1-4,TRBV18,TGTGCCAGCTCACCTGGGTCGGGCGGCAGATATAATGAAAAACTGTTTTTT,CASSPGSGGRYNEKLFF
NA,TRBD1,TRBJ1-6,TRBV2,TGTGCCAGCCCGGGACAGGGGGACTCACCCCTCCACTTT,CASPGQGDSPLHF
NA,NA,TRBJ2-7,TRBV6-4,TGTGCCAGCAGGAAGGACGGATATGAGCAGTACTTC,CASRKDGYEQYF
NA,TRBD1,TRBJ1-2,TRBV7-9,TGTGCCAGCAGCCTGGGACAGTCTAACTATGGCTACACCTTC,CASSLGQSNYGYTF
NA,NA,TRBJ2-7,TRBV6-5,TGTGCCAGCAGTTACAAAGGGGTTCCCTCTGGCGAGCAGTACTTC,CASSYKGVPSGEQYF
few,NA,TRBJ1-2,TRBV4-3,TGCGCCAGCAGCCAAGAAGACGCAGACTATGGCTACACCTTC,CASSQEDADYGYTF
NA,NA,TRBJ2-1,TRBV5-1,TGCGCCAGCAGCTTGGGACTTAACTCCTACAATGAGCAGTTCTTC,CASSLGLNSYNEQFF
once,NA,TRBJ1-1,TRBV6-1,TGTGCCAGCAGACCTCCGGGACATACCACTGAAGCTTTCTTT,CASRPPGHTTEAFF
NA,NA,TRBJ1-1,TRBV15,TGTGCCACCAGCGCCCGACAGGTGCCGAACACTGAAGCTTTCTTT,CATSARQVPNTEAFF
NA,TRBD2,TRBJ2-7,TRBV2,TGTGCCAGCAGTGATCCAGCGGGGGGGCGGGAGCAGTACTTC,CASSDPAGGREQYF
NA,NA,TRBJ2-7,TRBV29-1,TGCAGCGTTGAAGGGCGGTCGGGTGGCGACGAGCAGTACTTC,CSVEGRSGGDEQYF
NA,NA,TRBJ1-2,TRBV10-1,TGCGCCAGCAGGGGCGACCCTCACTATGGCTACACCTTC,CASRGDPHYGYTF
NA,NA,TRBJ1-5,TRBV19,TGTGCCAGTAGTGACTTGAGCAATCAGCCCCAGCATTTT,CASSDLSNQPQHF
NA,NA,TRBJ2-1,TRBV9,TGTGCCAGCAGCGTAGACCGGCAGCAGTTCTTC,CASSVDRQQFF
NA,NA,TRBJ1-2,TRBV6-6,TGTGCCAGCAGTTACTCGTCTGTGGAGACGTATGGCTACACCTTC,CASSYSSVETYGYTF
NA,NA,TRBJ1-5,TRBV4-1,TGCGCCAGCAGCCAAGACCCTCAAAATCAGCCCCAGCATTTT,CASSQDPQNQPQHF
NA,NA,TRBJ2-1,TRBV4-3,TGCGCCAGCAGCCAAGTAAGGGGAAGGGACAATGAGCAGTTCTTC,CASSQVRGRDNEQFF
NA,NA,TRBJ1-1,TRBV20-1,TGCAGTGCCCCCCCGAGGACTGAAGCTTTCTTT,CSAPPRTEAFF
NA,NA,TRBJ1-1,TRBV20-1,TGCAGTGCTAGTGTCGGGACAACAGCTTTCTTT,CSASVGTTAFF
NA,TRBD1,TRBJ2-5,TRBV6-5,TGTGCCAGCAGCGGGGACAGGGGGCATTGGGAGACCCAGTACTTC,CASSGDRGHWETQYF
NA,TRBD1,TRBJ1-5,TRBV7-6,TGTGCCAGCAGCCCAGGGGACAGGGGCAATCAGCCCCAGCATTTT,CASSPGDRGNQPQHF
NA,NA,TRBJ2-5,TRBV5-1,TGCGCCAGCAGCTTGGGCACCCGCCAAGAGACCCAGTACTTC,CASSLGTRQETQYF
NA,NA,TRBJ2-7,TRBV7-9,TGTGCCAGCAGCCGGTACTACGAGCAGTACTTC,CASSRYYEQYF
NA,NA,TRBJ2-7,TRBV30,TGTGCCTGGACGGAGGGGTCCTACGAGCAGTACTTC,CAWTEGSYEQYF
few,TRBD1,TRBJ1-1,TRBV7-3,TGTGCCAGCAGCCAAGGACAGGGCACTGAAGCTTTCTTT,CASSQGQGTEAFF
few,NA,TRBJ2-2,TRBV21-1,TGTGCCAGCAGCGGGGGACAGGAGAACACCGGGGAGCTGTTTTTT,CASSGGQENTGELFF
few,NA,TRBJ1-4,TRBV10-3,TGTGCCATCAGTGAGTCTCCATCCGGCCTTGGTGAAAAACTGTTTTTT,CAISESPSGLGEKLFF
NA,NA,TRBJ1-1,TRBV6-1,TGTGCCAGCAGTTCTTGGGACGTTCGTGAAGCTTTCTTT,CASSSWDVREAFF
NA,NA,TRBJ1-2,TRBV5-1,TGCGCCAGCAGGTCCGACCCCCTAACGTCGGGCGGCTACACCTTC,CASRSDPLTSGGYTF
NA,NA,TRBJ2-1,TRBV6-5,TGTGCCAGCAGTTACCGGGCGGGGCACAATGAGCAGTTCTTC,CASSYRAGHNEQFF
NA,NA,TRBJ1-2,TRBV4-3,TGCGCCAGCAGCCATCCGGAGGGCCGCGGCTACACCTTC,CASSHPEGRGYTF
NA,NA,TRBJ1-1,TRBV10-3,TGTGCCATCAGTGGGGGACACCCCGAAGCTTTCTTT,CAISGGHPEAFF
NA,NA,TRBJ2-7,TRBV14,TGTGCCAGCAGCCAGGGGGACACGGCAGGGACCTACGAGCAGTACTTC,CASSQGDTAGTYEQYF
NA,TRBD1,TRBJ2-7,TRBV5-1,TGCGCCAGCAGCTTGATACAGGGGGGTTACGAGCAGTACTTC,CASSLIQGGYEQYF
NA,NA,TRBJ1-5,TRBV27,TGTGCCAGCAGTTTATCGGCCTTCGATCAGCCCCAGCATTTT,CASSLSAFDQPQHF
few,TRBD1,TRBJ1-2,TRBV6-5,TGTGCCAGCACTTTAGGAGGGGGCGGCTATGGCTACACCTTC,CASTLGGGGYGYTF